The rows below give T cell receptor beta chains drawn from one sample of a study of cytomegalovirus exposure and HLA in healthy donors. Produced via immunoSEQ multiplex PCR; TCRdb's table is partial and in-frame only. The sample carries about 190,000 clones, over 70% recorded once. The specimen sequenced was PBMCs. Source of these receptors: a man aged 35-49 years in good health and CMV-seropositive. The CDR3 runs from the conserved cysteine through the conserved F or W. D genes are given only for firm matches. A clone size is listed for some rows: how often the clone was seen (once, few, many), or a class if it is expanded.

>TRBJ2-7|TRBD1|NA|11|TRBV6-5
TGTGCCAGCAGTTTCGGACAGGGACTGTACTTC
CASSFGQGLYF
>TRBJ2-1|NA|few|15|TRBV29-1
TGCAGCGTGGGTGGTGAGGGGGAAAGTTACAATGAGCAGTTCTTC
CSVGGEGESYNEQFF
>TRBJ2-2|NA|NA|13|TRBV27
TGTGCCAGCAGTTTCAGATGGACCGGGGAGCTGTTTTTT
CASSFRWTGELFF
>TRBJ1-1|NA|NA|13|TRBV6-1
TGTGCCAGCAGTGGTCCGGGGAACACTGAAGCTTTCTTT
CASSGPGNTEAFF
>TRBJ1-2|TRBD1|NA|14|TRBV5-1
TGCGCCAGCGGACCCGGGACAGCTAACTATGGCTACACCTTC
CASGPGTANYGYTF
>TRBJ1-4|NA|NA|20|TRBV12-5
TGTGCTAGTGGTTTGGTACGATCACAGGGACCCCTTGCAACTAATGAAAAACTGTTTTTT
CASGLVRSQGPLATNEKLFF
>TRBJ2-3|NA|NA|14|TRBV5-1
TGCGCCAGCAGCCGAGACAGCAGCACAGATACGCAGTATTTT
CASSRDSSTDTQYF
>TRBJ1-1|TRBD1|NA|13|TRBV7-2
TGTGCCAGCAGCTACAGGGGGGGCACTGAAGCTTTCTTT
CASSYRGGTEAFF
>TRBJ2-5|TRBD2|NA|16|TRBV19
TGTGCCAGTAGTGTCTTGACTAGCGGGAGTAGAGAGACCCAGTACTTC
CASSVLTSGSRETQYF
>TRBJ2-6|TRBD2|few|17|TRBV7-3
TGTGCCAGCAGCCCGCGGGGGGGGGCACATGGGGCCAACGTCCTGACTTTC
CASSPRGGAHGANVLTF
>TRBJ2-3|TRBD2|NA|16|TRBV7-9
TGTTCCAGCAGCTTACAGAGGACTAGGGTGACAGATACGCAGTATTTT
CSSSLQRTRVTDTQYF
>TRBJ2-1|NA|NA|15|TRBV5-6
TGTGCCAGCAGCTTGGGAGCAGGGGTCTACAATGAGCAGTTCTTC
CASSLGAGVYNEQFF
>TRBJ2-5|TRBD1|NA|14|TRBV28
TGTGCCAGCAGTTCGGGACAGGCACAAGAGACCCAGTACTTC
CASSSGQAQETQYF
>TRBJ2-1|TRBD2|NA|18|TRBV7-2
TGTGCCAGCAGCCCCGGACTAGCGGGAGGGCCTGCTGGCAATGAGCAGTTCTTC
CASSPGLAGGPAGNEQFF
>TRBJ2-3|TRBD2|NA|15|TRBV2
TGTGCCAGCAGTGGGTCGGCGGGAGATGGAGATACGCAGTATTTT
CASSGSAGDGDTQYF
>TRBJ1-2|NA|NA|15|TRBV6-5
TGTGCCAGCAGTTACTGGCTGCAGGGTCTCTATGGCTACACCTTC
CASSYWLQGLYGYTF
>TRBJ2-7|NA|NA|15|TRBV5-1
TGCGCCAGCAGCCAAAGACACAAAGGCTTGTACGAGCAGTACTTC
CASSQRHKGLYEQYF
>TRBJ2-1|NA|NA|14|TRBV19
TGTGCCAGTAGTATCAAACAGGGCTACAATGAGCAGTTCTTC
CASSIKQGYNEQFF
>TRBJ2-7|NA|NA|13|TRBV27
TGTGCCAGCAGTGCCGGGAGCACCTACGAGCAGTACTTC
CASSAGSTYEQYF
>TRBJ1-1|TRBD1|NA|13|TRBV19
TGTGCCAGTAGGGGACAGGGGGCCACTGAAGCTTTCTTT
CASRGQGATEAFF
>TRBJ2-7|NA|NA|14|TRBV6-5
TGTGCCAGCAGTTACGCGGGATCTCTCTACGAGCAGTACTTC
CASSYAGSLYEQYF
>TRBJ1-1|TRBD1|once|13|TRBV5-1
TGCGCCAGCAGCCCCAGGGGGCCGACTGAAGCTTTCTTT
CASSPRGPTEAFF
>TRBJ1-2|TRBD1|NA|15|TRBV28
TGTGCCAGCAGCCTCCAGGGGGCAGCCAACTATGGCTACACCTTC
CASSLQGAANYGYTF
>TRBJ1-2|NA|NA|12|TRBV19
TGTGCCAGTAGTTCCGGGACATATGGCTACACCTTC
CASSSGTYGYTF
>TRBJ1-2|NA|NA|13|TRBV5-1
TGCGCCAGCAGCTTTGGCGGGGTAGATGGCTACACCTTC
CASSFGGVDGYTF
>TRBJ2-6|NA|NA|14|TRBV6-1
TGTGCCAGCAGTCCCCATTCTGGGGCCAACGTCCTGACTTTC
CASSPHSGANVLTF
>TRBJ2-7|TRBD1|NA|17|TRBV9
TGTGCCAGCAGCGTAGATGGGAGCGGGACAGGGGCCTACGAGCAGTACTTC
CASSVDGSGTGAYEQYF
>TRBJ2-5|TRBD1|NA|13|TRBV5-1
TGCGCCAGCGGCGACAGGGCTGAAGAGACCCAGTACTTC
CASGDRAEETQYF
>TRBJ2-7|TRBD1|NA|15|TRBV9
TGTGCCAGCAGCGTAGACACCGGACAGGGAGGCGAGCAGTACTTC
CASSVDTGQGGEQYF
>TRBJ1-1|NA|few|14|TRBV5-1
TGCGCCAGCAGCTTGGAACAGGGGAACACTGAAGCTTTCTTT
CASSLEQGNTEAFF
>TRBJ2-1|TRBD2|NA|15|TRBV25-1
TGTGCCAGCAGTGCCGTTGGGGCGGGAGGCGATGAGCAGTTCTTC
CASSAVGAGGDEQFF
>TRBJ1-1|TRBD1|NA|14|TRBV4-2
TGTGCCAGCAGCCCCCGGACAGGGGGCACTGAAGCTTTCTTT
CASSPRTGGTEAFF
>TRBJ1-5|NA|NA|11|TRBV20-1
TGCAGTGCTAGAGATGGAGACCTCCGGCATTTT
CSARDGDLRHF
>TRBJ2-6|TRBD1|NA|17|TRBV5-4
TGTGCCAGCAGGGCGACAGGGGGCGCTGATGGGGCCAACGGCCTGACTTTC
CASRATGGADGANGLTF
>TRBJ2-1|NA|NA|14|TRBV5-1
TGCGCCAGCAGCTTTGGACTTGAAAACAATGAGCAGTTCTTC
CASSFGLENNEQFF
>TRBJ2-3|TRBD1|NA|17|TRBV18
TGTGCCAGCTCACCGAGCAGACAGGGGTTGTCGTCCGATACGCAGTATTTT
CASSPSRQGLSSDTQYF
>TRBJ1-3|NA|NA|14|TRBV6-1
TGTGCCAGCAGCCCCAGGGTATTGCGAAACACCATATATTTT
CASSPRVLRNTIYF
>TRBJ2-5|NA|NA|14|TRBV5-1
TGCGCCAGCAGCTTGGGGAGCACCCAAGAGACCCAGTACTTC
CASSLGSTQETQYF
>TRBJ2-1|TRBD1|NA|14|TRBV27
TGTGCCAGCAGAGAACAGGGGGCTGGGAATGAGCAGTTCTTC
CASREQGAGNEQFF
>TRBJ2-1|TRBD2|NA|14|TRBV2
TGTGCCAGCACCAGCGGGACTCTTTTGGATGAGCAGTTCTTC
CASTSGTLLDEQFF
>TRBJ2-7|NA|NA|15|TRBV5-5
TGTGCCAGCAGCCTCACTAGCCGAACACCCTACGAGCAGTACTTC
CASSLTSRTPYEQYF
>TRBJ1-2|TRBD1|NA|19|TRBV4-1
TGCGCCAGCAGCCAAACCGACCGGGACAGGGGGGCCCTGGGCTATGGCTACACCTTC
CASSQTDRDRGALGYGYTF
>TRBJ2-7|TRBD1|NA|14|TRBV7-9
TGTGCCAGCAGCTTATGGGACAGAGATAGCGAGCAGTACTTC
CASSLWDRDSEQYF
>TRBJ2-3|TRBD1|once|17|TRBV5-5
TGTGCCAGCAGCTTGTGGTCGACAGGGAGCGGCACAGATACGCAGTATTTT
CASSLWSTGSGTDTQYF
>TRBJ2-7|TRBD1|NA|12|TRBV19
TGTGCCAGTGCGACAGGGGGCTACGAGCAGTACTTC
CASATGGYEQYF
>TRBJ1-2|NA|NA|12|TRBV29-1
TGCAGCGTTGATTGGGGCATATCTGGCTACACCTTC
CSVDWGISGYTF
>TRBJ2-1|NA|few|14|TRBV5-1
TGCGCCAGCAGGAAGGGAGCCGCCGACAATGAGCAGTTCTTC
CASRKGAADNEQFF
>TRBJ1-1|TRBD1|NA|15|TRBV9
TGTGCCAGCAGCGGACGGACAGGGCGGAACACTGAAGCTTTCTTT
CASSGRTGRNTEAFF
>TRBJ2-5|TRBD2|NA|15|TRBV19
TGTGCCAGTAGTATCCCCAGCGGACTAGGAGAGACCCAGTACTTC
CASSIPSGLGETQYF
>TRBJ1-2|NA|NA|15|TRBV30
TGTGCCTGGAGTGTAGGACCAGGGGTCGCCTCTGGCTACACCTTC
CAWSVGPGVASGYTF
>TRBJ2-3|NA|NA|14|TRBV28
TGTGCCAGCAGTTCCCTCCGGGGCACAGATACGCAGTATTTT
CASSSLRGTDTQYF
>TRBJ2-1|NA|once|12|TRBV27
TGTGCCAGCAGTTCCCCCCGCAATGAGCAGTTCTTC
CASSSPRNEQFF
>TRBJ2-7|NA|NA|11|TRBV6-1
TGTGCCAGCAGTGGGCAGGGGTACTATGACTTC
CASSGQGYYDF